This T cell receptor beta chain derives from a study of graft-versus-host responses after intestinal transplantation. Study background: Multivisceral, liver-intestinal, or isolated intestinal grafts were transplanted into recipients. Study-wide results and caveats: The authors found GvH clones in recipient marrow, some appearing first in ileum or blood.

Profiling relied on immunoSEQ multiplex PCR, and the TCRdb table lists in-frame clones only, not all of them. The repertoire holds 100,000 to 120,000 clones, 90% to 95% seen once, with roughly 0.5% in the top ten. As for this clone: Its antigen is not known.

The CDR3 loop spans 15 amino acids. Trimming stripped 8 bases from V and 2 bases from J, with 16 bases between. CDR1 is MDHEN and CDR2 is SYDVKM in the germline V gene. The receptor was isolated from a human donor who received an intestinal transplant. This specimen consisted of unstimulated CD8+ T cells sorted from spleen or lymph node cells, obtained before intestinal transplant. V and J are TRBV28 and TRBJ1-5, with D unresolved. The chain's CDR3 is CASDSGRSGNQPQHF. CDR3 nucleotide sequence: TGTGCCAGCGATTCAGGAAGGTCGGGCAATCAGCCCCAGCATTTT.